Here is one T cell receptor beta chain with its context. No antigen is known for it. One end of the junction fails to match germline, which may point to a read error. These data originate in a study of regulatory T cells in long-lasting Graves disease (dated by TCRdb to about 2021). Describing the broader study: Persistent Graves' disease was defined as persistently positive TSH receptor autoantibodies together with antithyroid drug treatment for over 5 years. This study used TCR sequencing and RNA sequencing of peripheral blood to compare persistent Graves' disease patients against newly diagnosed Graves' disease patients. The study was registered as a clinical trial and conducted in China. A total of around 35 samples underwent TCR sequencing, from about 13 patients with persistent Graves' disease and around 20 patients with newly diagnosed Graves' disease. In the clinical cohort, patients with persistent Graves' disease had used antithyroid drugs for an average of about 9.3 years. Study-wide conclusions, independent of this receptor: As a limitation, the authors acknowledged that the small sample size may reduce accuracy. A larger number of public clonotypes was shared among persistent patients (under 3,000) than among newly diagnosed patients (over 850). Compared with newly diagnosed patients, persistent Graves' disease patients had lower TCR Shannon entropy and fewer highly expanded clones, which suggests clonal expansion. Sequencing and analysis were restricted to the TCR beta chain. Only peripheral blood was studied, because thyroid tissue, the primary lesion, was inaccessible. Preferential use of TRBV28, TRBJ1-2 and TRBJ2-5 was observed in persistent disease, whereas TRBV20-1 and TRBJ2-1 were favored in newly diagnosed disease.

The method behind the library was multiplex PCR. The listed sequencing device is Illumina HiSeq 4000. CDR3 regions were amplified by Arm-PCR with iRepertoire HTBI primers to construct TCR beta libraries. Before sequencing, the PCR products underwent gel purification. The authors processed their data as follows. Gene usage analysis of CDR3 amino acid clonotypes relied on the approximately 68 TRBV and 15 or so TRBJ segments identified across samples. COPE and FqMerger were used to merge the filtered high-quality paired reads into contigs. BLAST was used to align contigs to IMGT TRBV, TRBD and TRBJ reference genes, and CDR3 was defined according to IMGT. Any clonotype with a frequency above 0.1% was counted as a highly expanded clone. Repertoire diversity was measured by Shannon entropy, and V-J evenness by the Gini coefficient. A clonotype was considered public if more than one individual shared it. TCRdb ran its own pipeline on the public reads, namely fastp trimming at Q25 and MiXCR clone calling, and kept in-frame beta chains. Records with the same CDR3 protein are collapsed into one entry carrying the most frequent genes and DNA. The V and J calls and clone size are TCRdb's, not the authors'. Present in this sample are some 430,000 distinct CDR3 sequences, about 22% of which were seen just once. The ten largest make up 6.5% to 9% of the sample.

This specimen's time point label, per the study, means: persistent/refractory GD, antithyroid drugs over 5 years with positive TRAb. For both TCR sequencing and RNA sequencing, RNA was extracted from PBMCs using TRIzol. Graves' disease was diagnosed according to American Thyroid Association guidelines. The patients came from an endocrinology department in Xi'an, China. Each patient gave around 9.2 milliliters of peripheral blood, collected in an EDTA anticoagulant tube. Ficoll Paque Plus density gradient separation was used to isolate PBMCs, and no additional T cell sorting was done. An Agilent 2100 Bioanalyzer and agarose gel were used to assess RNA quality, and a NanoDrop 2000 was used to measure RNA concentration. The CDR3 covers 14 residues, taking in both the cysteine and the phenylalanine. The retained sequence is limited to the CDR3, 42 bases, with the frame set at the first base.

The sequence was collected from a female donor with Graves disease. Source: peripheral blood mononuclear cells (PBMCs), taken when the disease was refractory, from a patient treated with antithyroid drugs. The chain couples TRBV12-3 or TRBV12-4 to TRBJ1-5; D gene: possibly TRBD1, on 5 matching bases. Here the CDR3 is given as CAGSPVGGDQPQHF. The nucleotide sequence is given as TGTGCCGGCAGTCCCGTCGGAGGGGATCAGCCCCAGCATTTT.